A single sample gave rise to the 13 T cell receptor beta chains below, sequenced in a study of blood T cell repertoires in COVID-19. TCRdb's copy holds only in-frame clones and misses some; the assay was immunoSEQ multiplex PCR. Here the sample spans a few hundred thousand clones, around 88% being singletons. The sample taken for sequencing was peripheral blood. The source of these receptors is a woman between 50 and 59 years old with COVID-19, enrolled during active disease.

DNA of the CDR3: TGTGCCACCAGTGATTTAGTGGCCCAGGACAGGGGGCTTGGCGGGGAGCTGTTTTTT. This sequence encodes CATSDLVAQDRGLGGELFF. The rearrangement uses TRBV24-1 and TRBJ2-2; TRBD1 matches at 11 bases. The germline V gene encodes CDR1 KGHDR and CDR2 SFDVKD. J lost 7 bases, V lost 1 base, and 13 bases had no gene match. The CDR3 has 19 residues.

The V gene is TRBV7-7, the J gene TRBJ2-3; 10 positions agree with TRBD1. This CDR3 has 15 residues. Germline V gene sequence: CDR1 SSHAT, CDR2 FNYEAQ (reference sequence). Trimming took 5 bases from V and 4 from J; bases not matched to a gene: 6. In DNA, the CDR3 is TGTGCCAGCAGCCCCGGACAGGGGGGTCCAGATACGCAGTATTTT. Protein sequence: CASSPGQGGPDTQYF.

CDR3 protein: CASSLARSNQPQHF. In DNA form, the CDR3 reads TGTGCCAGCAGCCTCGCGAGGAGCAATCAGCCCCAGCATTTT. The chain carries TRBV6-5 and TRBJ1-5; D unresolved. This CDR3 spans 14 amino acids. Germline CDR1 reads MNHEY; CDR2 reads SVGAGI. Trimming took 6 bases from V and 1 from J, leaving 10 bases between them.

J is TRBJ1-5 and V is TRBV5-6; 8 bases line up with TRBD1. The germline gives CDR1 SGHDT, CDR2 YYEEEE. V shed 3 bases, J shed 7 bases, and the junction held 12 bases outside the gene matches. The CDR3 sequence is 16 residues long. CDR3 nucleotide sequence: TGTGCCAGCAGCTCCCGGACAGGGAGGGGCGGACAGCCCCAGCATTTT. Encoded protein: CASSSRTGRGGQPQHF.

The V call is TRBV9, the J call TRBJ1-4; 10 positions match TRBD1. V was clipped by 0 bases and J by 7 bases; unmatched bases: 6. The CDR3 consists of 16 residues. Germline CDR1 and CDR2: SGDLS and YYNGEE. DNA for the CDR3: TGTGCCAGCAGCGTAGGGGTTAGGGACAGGGGTGAAAAACTGTTTTTT. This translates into CASSVGVRDRGEKLFF.

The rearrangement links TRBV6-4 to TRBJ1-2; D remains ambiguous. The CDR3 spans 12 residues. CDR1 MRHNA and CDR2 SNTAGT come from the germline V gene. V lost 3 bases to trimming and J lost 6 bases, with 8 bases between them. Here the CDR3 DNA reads TGTGCCAGCAGTGAAGTGGAGAATGGCTACACCTTC. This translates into CASSEVENGYTF.

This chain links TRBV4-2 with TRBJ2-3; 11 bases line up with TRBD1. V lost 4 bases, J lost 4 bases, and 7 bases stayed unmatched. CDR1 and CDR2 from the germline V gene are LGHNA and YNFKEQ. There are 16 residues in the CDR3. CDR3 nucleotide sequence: TGTGCCAGCAGCCGCTCGGTGGGACAGGGGGCAGATACGCAGTATTTT. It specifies CASSRSVGQGADTQYF.

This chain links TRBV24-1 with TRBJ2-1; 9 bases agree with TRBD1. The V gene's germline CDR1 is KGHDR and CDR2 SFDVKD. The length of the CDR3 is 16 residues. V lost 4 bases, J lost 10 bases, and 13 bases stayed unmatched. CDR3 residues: CATSDRGQGVRGEQFF. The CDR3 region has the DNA TGTGCCACCAGTGACCGGGGACAGGGCGTGCGAGGAGAGCAGTTCTTC.

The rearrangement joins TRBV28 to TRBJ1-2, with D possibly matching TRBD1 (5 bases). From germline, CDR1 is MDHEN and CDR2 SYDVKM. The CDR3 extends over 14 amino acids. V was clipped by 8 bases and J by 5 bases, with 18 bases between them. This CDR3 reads CASCGPDSWYGYTF. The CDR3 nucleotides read TGTGCCAGCTGTGGCCCCGACAGTTGGTATGGCTACACCTTC.

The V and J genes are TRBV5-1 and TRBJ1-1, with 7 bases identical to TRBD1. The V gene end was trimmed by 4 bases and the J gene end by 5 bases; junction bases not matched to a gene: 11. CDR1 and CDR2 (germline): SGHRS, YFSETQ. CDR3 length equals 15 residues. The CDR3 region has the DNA TGCGCCAGCAGCGCCCTTCGACAGGGAAGGACTGAAGCTTTCTTT. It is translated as CASSALRQGRTEAFF. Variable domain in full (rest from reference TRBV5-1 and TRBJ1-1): KAGVTQTPRYLIKTRGQQVTLSCSPISGHRSVSWYQQTPGQGLQFLFEYFSETQRNKGNFPGRFSGRQFSNSRSEMNVSTLELGDSALYLCASSALRQGRTEAFFGQGTRLTVV.

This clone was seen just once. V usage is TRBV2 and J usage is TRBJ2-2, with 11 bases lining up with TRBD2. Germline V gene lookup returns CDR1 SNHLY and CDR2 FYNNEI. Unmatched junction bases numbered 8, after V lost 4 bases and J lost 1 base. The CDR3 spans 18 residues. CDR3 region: CASSGVYGLAGNTGELFF. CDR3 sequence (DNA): TGTGCCAGCAGTGGCGTATACGGACTAGCGGGGAACACCGGGGAGCTGTTTTTT.

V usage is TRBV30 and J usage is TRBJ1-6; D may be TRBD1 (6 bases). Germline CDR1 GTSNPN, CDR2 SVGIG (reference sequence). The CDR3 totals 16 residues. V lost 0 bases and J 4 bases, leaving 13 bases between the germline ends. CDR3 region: CAWSVGGGTYNSPLHF. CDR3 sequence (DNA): TGTGCCTGGAGTGTAGGGGGGGGGACTTATAATTCACCCCTCCACTTT.

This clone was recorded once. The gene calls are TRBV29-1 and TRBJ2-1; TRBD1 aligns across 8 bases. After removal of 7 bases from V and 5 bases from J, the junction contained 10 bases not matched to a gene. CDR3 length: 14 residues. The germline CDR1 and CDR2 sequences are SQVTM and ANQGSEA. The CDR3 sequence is CSANDRGGHNEQFF. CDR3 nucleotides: TGCAGCGCCAACGACAGGGGAGGCCACAATGAGCAGTTCTTC.